This T cell receptor (beta chain) was identified in a study of cytomegalovirus exposure and HLA in healthy donors. The overall study: In a later analysis, it was reported that the 120 validation repertoires had been produced on the same platform as the 700 or so repertoires belonging to the first cohort. General study results and limits: The TCR clusters that emerged in the first cohort tended, a later analysis found, to co-occur in the approximately 120 validation repertoires.

Germline CDR1 reads MNHEY; CDR2 reads SVGAGI. This CDR3 spans 14 amino acids. The V end was cut by 4 bases, the J end by 11 bases, with 15 bases between. Among the roughly 120 subjects of the validation cohort, separate from the approximately 700-subject first cohort, were the donors. Sequencing used immunoSEQ multiplex PCR; TCRdb keeps in-frame clones, though not all of them. Of around 150,000 clones listed, 84% are singletons. As for this clone: Its antigen remains unidentified.

V is TRBV6-5 and J is TRBJ1-6; D gene unclear. The sequencing sample was made of PBMCs. This clonotype was obtained from a young man in good health and CMV-seropositive. In nucleotides, the CDR3 is TGTGCCAGCAGTTTATCACAGCTACGAACACCCCTCCACTTT. Translating gives CASSLSQLRTPLHF.